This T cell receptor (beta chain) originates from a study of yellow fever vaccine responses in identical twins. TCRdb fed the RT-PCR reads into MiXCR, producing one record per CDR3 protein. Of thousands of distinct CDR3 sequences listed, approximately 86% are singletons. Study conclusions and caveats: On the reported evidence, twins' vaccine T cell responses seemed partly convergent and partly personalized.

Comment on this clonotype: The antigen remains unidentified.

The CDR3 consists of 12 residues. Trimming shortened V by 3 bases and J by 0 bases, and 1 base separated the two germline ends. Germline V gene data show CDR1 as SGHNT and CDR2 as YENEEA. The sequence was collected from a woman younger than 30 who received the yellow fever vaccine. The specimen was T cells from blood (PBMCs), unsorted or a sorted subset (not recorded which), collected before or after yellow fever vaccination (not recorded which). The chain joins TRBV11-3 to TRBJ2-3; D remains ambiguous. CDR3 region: CASSLSTDTQYF. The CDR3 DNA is TGTGCCAGCAGCTTGAGCACAGATACGCAGTATTTT.